This TCR beta chain is from a study of control samples from healthy donors and cancer patients (dated by TCRdb to about 2020). Library method: the immunoSEQ multiplex PCR assay. This is the immuneACCESS table as TCRdb keeps it, with only in-frame sequences that have V and J called. A part of the clones is gone; compared with another copy, unresolved V genes explain less than half, and the rest is unexplained. Counted in this sample were roughly 69,000 clones; approximately 89% of them appeared once. The top ten clones comprise about 2.1% of the sample. In regard to this clone: The clone's antigen remains unknown. Base quality data are lacking; no much larger clone is found one base away.

Trimming takes 3 bases from V and 4 bases from J, and the germline ends sit 11 bases apart. The germline V gene provides CDR1 SGHRS and CDR2 YFSETQ. The CDR3 spans 13 residues, from the cysteine through the phenylalanine. Only the CDR3 DNA is retained, 39 bases long and in frame from the first base. The material sequenced was PBMCs. The TCR originated in a woman aged 45-59 years with head and neck cancer. The receptor chain draws on TRBV5-1 and TRBJ2-7; the D gene is possibly TRBD2, with 5 bases matching. The DNA reads as follows: TGCGCCAGCAGCTCAAAGCCGGGGTACGAGCAGTACTTC. Its protein reads: CASSSKPGYEQYF.